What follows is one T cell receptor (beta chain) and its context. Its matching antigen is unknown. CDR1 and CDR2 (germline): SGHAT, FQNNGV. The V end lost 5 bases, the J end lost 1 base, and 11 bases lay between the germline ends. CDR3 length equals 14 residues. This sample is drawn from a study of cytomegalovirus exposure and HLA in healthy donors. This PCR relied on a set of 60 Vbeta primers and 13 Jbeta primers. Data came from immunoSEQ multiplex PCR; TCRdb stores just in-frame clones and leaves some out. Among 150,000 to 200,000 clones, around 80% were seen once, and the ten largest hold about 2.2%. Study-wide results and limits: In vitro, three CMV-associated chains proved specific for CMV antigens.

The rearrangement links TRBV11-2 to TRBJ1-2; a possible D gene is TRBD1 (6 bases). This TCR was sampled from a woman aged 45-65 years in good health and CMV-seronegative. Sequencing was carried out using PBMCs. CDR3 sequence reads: CASSPGQNNYGYTF. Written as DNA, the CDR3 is TGTGCCAGCAGCCCAGGACAGAATAACTATGGCTACACCTTC.